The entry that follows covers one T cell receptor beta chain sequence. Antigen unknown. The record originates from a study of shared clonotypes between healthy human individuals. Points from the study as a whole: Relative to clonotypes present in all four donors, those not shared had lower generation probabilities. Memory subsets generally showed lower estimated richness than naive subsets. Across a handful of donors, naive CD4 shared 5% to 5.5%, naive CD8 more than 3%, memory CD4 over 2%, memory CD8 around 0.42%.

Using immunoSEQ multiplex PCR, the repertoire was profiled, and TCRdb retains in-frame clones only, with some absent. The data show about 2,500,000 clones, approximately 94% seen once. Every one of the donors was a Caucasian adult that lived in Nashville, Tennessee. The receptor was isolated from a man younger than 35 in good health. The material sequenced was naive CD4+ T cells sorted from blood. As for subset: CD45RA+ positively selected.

The CDR3 loop reads CASSSTGLAGGYTF. Here the CDR3 DNA reads TGTGCCAGCAGCTCTACCGGTTTAGCGGGGGGCTACACCTTC. This chain connects TRBV7-9 to TRBJ1-2; D gene uncertain. The V end was cut by 4 bases, the J end by 8 bases, with 17 bases between. The length of the CDR3 is 14 residues. Germline CDR1 is SEHNR and CDR2 is FQNEAQ (reference sequence).